The TCR beta chain described here comes from a study of blood T cell repertoires in COVID-19. The CDR3 covers 16 residues. V was pared by 5 bases and J by 8 bases, with 12 bases of the junction left unmatched. CDR1 is SEHNR and CDR2 is FQNEAQ in the germline V gene (reference sequence). The assay was immunoSEQ multiplex PCR, and TCRdb's table has in-frame clones only and misses some. Of approximately 220,000 clones listed, 70% to 90% are singletons. Sequencing was carried out using peripheral blood. The chain joins TRBV7-9 to TRBJ1-4; 9 bases are shared with TRBD1. This clonotype was obtained from a man aged 45-65 years who had recovered from COVID-19. The CDR3 spells CASSVTQGQGEEKLFF. CDR3 bases: TGTGCCAGCAGCGTCACTCAGGGACAGGGTGAGGAAAAACTGTTTTTT.